The sequence of this TCR beta chain was determined in a study of Ad26.COV2.S vaccination and SARS-CoV-2 variants. Study details: Administration of Ad26.COV2.S was intramuscular, either once or twice 56 days apart.

Sequencing used immunoSEQ multiplex PCR; TCRdb keeps in-frame clones, though not all of them. This sample has approximately 240,000 clones, with 85% to 90% found just once. Treatment specified: some 20 received Ad26.COV2.S at low or high dose, single or two shots; 5 received placebo; per-sample allocation not given. At day 63 after the first vaccine or placebo injection, samples were drawn. Study conclusions and caveats: Vaccine recipients posted higher spike-specific TCR breadth than their placebo counterparts. Reports say spike-specific CD8+ and CD4+ T cell responses covered substantial breadth after vaccination.

V was pared by 8 bases and J by 0 bases, with 13 bases between. This CDR3 region has 14 residues. CDR1 is LNHDA and CDR2 is SQIVND in the germline V gene (reference sequence). About this clone itself: Its specificity is unknown.

This clonotype was sampled from a person aged 18-60 years who received the Ad26.COV2.S COVID-19 vaccine or a placebo. The chain carries TRBV19 and TRBJ1-1; D call uncertain. This specimen consisted of peripheral blood, obtained in a trial of Ad26.COV2.S vaccine versus placebo. For the CDR3, the DNA is TGTGCCAGTGGGTCCCCCTGGATGAACACTGAAGCTTTCTTT. Protein sequence: CASGSPWMNTEAFF.